The clone carrying this T cell receptor beta chain was observed at least ten times. Its specificity is unknown. Through Arm-PCR of CDR3 regions and iRepertoire HTBI primers, TCR beta libraries were built. TCRdb recomputed calls from the multiplex PCR reads with MiXCR, one row per CDR3 protein. Of fewer than 450,000 distinct CDR3 sequences detected, 15% appear once; the ten largest clones hold approximately 7.8%. Time point here: newly diagnosed GD, antithyroid drugs for less than 3 months. Preparation of the TCR library used RNA extracted from PBMCs. This sample stems from a study of regulatory T cells in long-lasting Graves disease. Study results and limitations: TRBV28, TRBJ1-2 and TRBJ2-5 were favored in persistent disease.

Trimming took 10 bases from V and 7 from J, leaving 23 bases between them. The CDR3 sequence is 15 residues long. These data are also associated with another study on T cells in Graves' hyperthyroidism and ophthalmopathy.

This sequence joins TRBV12-3 or TRBV12-4 and TRBJ2-1, with D possibly matching TRBD1 (6 bases). The sequence came from a woman in her 40s with Graves disease. Sequenced here: peripheral blood mononuclear cells (PBMCs), sampled at new diagnosis, from a patient treated with antithyroid drugs. The CDR3 region has the DNA TGTGCCACAGGACAGACCCCCCCGTTTAGGAATGAGCAGTTCTTC. Its protein product is CATGQTPPFRNEQFF.